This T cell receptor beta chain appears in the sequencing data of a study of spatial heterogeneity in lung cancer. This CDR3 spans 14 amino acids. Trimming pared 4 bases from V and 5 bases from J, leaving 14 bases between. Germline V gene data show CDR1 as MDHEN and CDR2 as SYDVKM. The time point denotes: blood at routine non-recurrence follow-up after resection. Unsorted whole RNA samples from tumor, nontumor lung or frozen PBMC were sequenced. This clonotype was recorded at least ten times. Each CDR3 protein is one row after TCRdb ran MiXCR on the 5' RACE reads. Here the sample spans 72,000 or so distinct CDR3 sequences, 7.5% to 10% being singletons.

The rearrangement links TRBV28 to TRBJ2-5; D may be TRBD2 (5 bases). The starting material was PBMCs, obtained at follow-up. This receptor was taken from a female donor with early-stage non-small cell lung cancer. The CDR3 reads CASSSGPRRETQYF. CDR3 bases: TGTGCCAGCAGTTCTGGACCGAGGAGGGAGACCCAGTACTTC.